The clone carrying this TCR beta chain was picked up a small number of times. Antigen specificity is unknown. These data belong to a study of T cells after yellow fever vaccination. Study-level results: Post-booster repertoires again held most primary-vaccination clones (roughly 95% CD4, approximately 90% CD8). A small share of clonotypes appeared in both CD4 and CD8 compartments.

5'RACE template switching generated TCR cDNA, adding a universal primer site and UMIs. MiXCR was run by TCRdb on the 5' RACE reads, yielding one entry per CDR3 protein. The data hold 500,000 to 650,000 distinct CDR3 sequences, with roughly 14% observed a single time. The sample here was PBMCs, taken on the day of the yellow fever booster vaccination. The TCR originated in a man aged 25 to 40 who received the YFV17D yellow fever vaccine.

CDR3 in DNA: TGTGCCAGCAGCCCCTGGGGGGGACTAGCGGGAGAAGGCCACGAGCAGTACTTC. Translating it yields CASSPWGGLAGEGHEQYF. The chain carries TRBV11-2 and TRBJ2-7, with 14 bases aligning to TRBD2. There are 18 residues in the CDR3. Germline-derived CDR1 and CDR2 are SGHAT and FQNNGV. V dropped 5 bases and J dropped 5; count of bases not matched to a gene: 14.